This record looks at one TCR beta chain sequence and its context. This CDR3 is built from 14 residues. The V end lost 4 bases, the J end lost 5 bases, and 14 bases lay between the germline ends. Germline CDR1 and CDR2: MNHEY and SMNVEV (reference sequence). The protocol was immunoSEQ multiplex PCR, while the TCRdb copy is restricted to in-frame clones and leaves out a portion. The sample has more than 150,000 clones, 90% seen once. The data originate from a study of T cell responses to AZD1222 COVID-19 vaccine. The V call is TRBV27, the J call TRBJ1-1, with D perhaps matching TRBD1 (6 bases). Sequencing was performed on peripheral blood, taken 28 days after the second AZD1222 dose. This TCR was sampled from an adult who received the AZD1222 COVID-19 vaccine. CDR3 in DNA: TGTGCCAGCAGTTCCCCGGGGGCCGGGACTGAAGCTTTCTTT. Translation gives CASSSPGAGTEAFF.